This T cell receptor beta chain comes out of a study of beta chain features in type 1 diabetes (dated by TCRdb to 2016 to 2019). About the study as a whole: Mean age, gender distribution, total cell number and subset yield were not different between patients and healthy donors. Regulatory and stem cell-like memory subsets were isolated from only 8 patients and roughly 8 healthy donors, whereas naive and central memory subsets came from all 30 or so donors. In the study, TCRB repertoires of sorted circulating CD4+ T cell subsets from recently diagnosed type 1 diabetes patients were compared with those of matched healthy donors. A total of 85 million to 140 million sorted cells were examined across all samples, and a strong correlation was observed between cell number per subset and RNA yield.

As for this clone: Its antigen is unknown. One base away there is no much larger clone; base qualities are not given.

Points the paper makes about the study in general: Because cDNA was sequenced instead of genomic DNA, highly expressing activated cells could be over-represented, though the groups showed no difference in activation or CD3 levels. Only small numbers of individuals were included in the HLA sub-analyses, which left unresolved whether HLA type had any influence on TCRB rearrangement. In all four CD4+ subsets, TCRB CDR3 length was moderately but significantly shorter in type 1 diabetes patients. Patients with type 1 diabetes made fewer insertions and deleted more nucleotides at VDJ recombination sites, implying thymic rearrangement abnormalities. Naive, central memory and regulatory TCRB repertoires appeared to be more alike among patients than among healthy donors. Shorter templates might be favored by PCR, yet because patient and control samples were amplified and corrected together, any such skew would affect both groups equally.

There are 14 amino acids in the CDR3, from cysteine to phenylalanine inclusive. CDR3 DNA is the only sequence kept; it has 42 bases, read in frame from the first base. The germline V gene (reference sequence) supplies CDR1 MNHEY and CDR2 SMNVEV. For this chain, trimming is 5 bases at the V end and 2 bases at the J end, and the number of junction bases without a gene match is 6. The entire isolated RNA was reverse transcribed using the High Capacity cDNA Reverse Transcription Kit, and thus expressed TCRB transcripts were sequenced. Deep immunoSEQ sequencing was applied to naive, central memory and regulatory T cell samples, giving an average of roughly 3.5 million total reads per sample. Sorted cells were lysed in RLT buffer and RNA was extracted with DNase-treated RNeasy Micro or Mini kits, depending on cell number. To prevent cross-contamination, each cell subset was processed individually, whereas patient and healthy donor samples were processed jointly. The immunoSEQ multiplex PCR was used to amplify TCRB sequences from cDNA, generating 87-bp fragments that spanned the CDR3 region. Amplicons were sequenced on the Illumina HiSeq platform. As for how the authors treated the data: Synthetic template baselines were used to correct PCR bias computationally, reads within Hamming distance 2 were collapsed together, and singletons that could not be merged were discarded. Reads were aligned to IMGT to assign V, D and J genes, CDR3 length, and insertions or deletions at six rearrangement sites. Within each subset, clonotype counts were normalized to the number of sorted cells before true diversity and Gini coefficients were calculated with the tcR R package. Repertoire sharing was quantified using the overlap coefficient calculated on TCRB nucleotide sequences. Out-of-frame TCRB sequences from naive cells were analyzed as a proxy for the pre-selection repertoire. The immuneACCESS repertoire file appears here via TCRdb, limited to in-frame rearrangements. These files lack a portion of the clones; in checked studies, under half of the deficit traces to unresolved V genes, and the cause of the others is not known. That table is the source of V, J and clone size, and D and trimming were worked out from the DNA. The sample profile shows more than 300,000 clones; around 13% of them were found once. The ten largest clones represent 0.0095% to 0.012% of the sample.

Each donor gave one peripheral blood draw, averaging around 0.11 L, which was collected into heparinised tubes. A BD FACSAria II and a panel including CD45RO, CCR7, CD25, CD127, CD95 and CD27 were used to sort naive, central memory, regulatory and stem cell-like memory CD4+ T cells. Every sorted population had a purity above 98%. PBMCs were isolated right away by Lymphoprep density gradient centrifugation and were stained directly, without culture. To minimize batch effects, samples were stained and sorted in pairs, one healthy donor with one patient per experiment. The receptor was isolated from a woman between 18 and 29 years old with type 1 diabetes. The sequenced material came from naive CD4+ T cells from blood. The intended sense of this specimen's cell subset or site label: true naive CD4+ T cells. The receptor chain draws on TRBV27 and TRBJ2-7, and TRBD1 aligns with 7 junction nucleotides. For the CDR3, the sequence is CASSPRQGPYEQYF. The nucleotides are TGTGCCAGCAGTCCTCGACAGGGCCCCTACGAGCAGTACTTC.